The 2 T cell receptor beta chains reported below all come from one sample, sequenced in a study of tumor and adjacent non-tumor tissue in lung cancer. The library came from three nested PCR rounds adapted from ARM-PCR protocols. A single record per CDR3 protein comes from TCRdb applying MiXCR to the multiplex PCR reads. The sample yields 98,000 or so distinct CDR3 sequences, 80% seen once. No cell sorting was done before RNA was extracted from the tissue. The normal lung tissue was taken more than 3 cm from the tumor edge. Sequences were obtained from distant non-tumor lung tissue. The receptors were gathered from a man between 60 and 75 years old with small cell lung cancer.

A remark on this clonotype: Compared with germline, one end of the junction differs, possibly owing to a read error. J is TRBJ1-5 and V is TRBV4-1, with 8 bases identical to TRBD1. This CDR3 comprises 18 residues. From germline, CDR1 is MGHRA and CDR2 YSYEKL. DNA for the CDR3: TGCGCCAGCAGCCATGCGGGAGTGACAGGGGTAGGCAATCAGCCCCAACATTTT. This sequence encodes CASSHAGVTGVGNQPQHF.

This clonotype has only a few counts. Germline is not matched at one junction end, which may reflect a read error. This chain uses TRBV20-1 with TRBJ2-5; tentative D call: TRBD2 (5 bases). Per germline, CDR1 DFQATT and CDR2 SNEGSKA (reference sequence). The CDR3 contains 14 residues. CDR3: CNARQSGLQGTQYF. The CDR3 bases are TGCAATGCTAGGCAGAGTGGACTCCAAGGGACCCAGTACTTC.